This T cell receptor (beta chain) was obtained from a study of blood T cell dynamics during melanoma immunotherapy. Time point indicated: week 3, after first cycle of checkpoint inhibitor. Repertoires were generated with immunoSEQ multiplex PCR, while TCRdb's copy carries only in-frame clones and drops some. Among some 8,200 clones, approximately 90% were seen once, and the ten largest hold over 2%. Trimming left V 2 bases short and J 5 bases short, with 4 bases between. Germline V gene lookup returns CDR1 MDHEN and CDR2 SYDVKM. The CDR3 consists of 12 residues. Sample: blood, taken from a patient treated with checkpoint blockade. The receptor was isolated from a human donor with melanoma. The chain has TRBV28 and TRBJ1-5; D is unclear. The CDR3 DNA is TGTGCCAGCAGTTTAGTTGATCAGCCCCAGCATTTT. Its translation: CASSLVDQPQHF.